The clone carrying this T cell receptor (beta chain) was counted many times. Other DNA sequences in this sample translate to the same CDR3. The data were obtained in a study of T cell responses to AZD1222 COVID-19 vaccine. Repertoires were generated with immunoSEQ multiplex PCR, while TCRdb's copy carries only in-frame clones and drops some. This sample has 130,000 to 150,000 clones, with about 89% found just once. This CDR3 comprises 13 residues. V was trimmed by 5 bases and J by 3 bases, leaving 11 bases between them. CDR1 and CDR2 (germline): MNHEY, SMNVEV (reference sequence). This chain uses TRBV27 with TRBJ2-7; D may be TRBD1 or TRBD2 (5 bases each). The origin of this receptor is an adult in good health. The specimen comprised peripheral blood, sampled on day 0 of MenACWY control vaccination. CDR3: CASSPGPGYEQYF. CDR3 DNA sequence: TGTGCCAGCAGTCCGGGACCCGGCTACGAGCAGTACTTC.